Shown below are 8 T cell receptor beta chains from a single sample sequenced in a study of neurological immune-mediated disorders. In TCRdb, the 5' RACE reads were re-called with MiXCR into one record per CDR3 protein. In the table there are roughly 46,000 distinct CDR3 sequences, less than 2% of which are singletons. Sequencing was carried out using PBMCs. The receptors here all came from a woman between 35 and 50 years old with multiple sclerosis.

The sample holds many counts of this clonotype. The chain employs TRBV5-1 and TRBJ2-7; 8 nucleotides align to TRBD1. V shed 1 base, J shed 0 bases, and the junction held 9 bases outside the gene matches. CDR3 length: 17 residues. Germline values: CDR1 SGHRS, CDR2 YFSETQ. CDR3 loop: CASSLRDRQFFSYEQYF. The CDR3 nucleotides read TGCGCCAGCAGCTTGAGGGACAGGCAATTTTTCTCCTACGAGCAGTACTTC.

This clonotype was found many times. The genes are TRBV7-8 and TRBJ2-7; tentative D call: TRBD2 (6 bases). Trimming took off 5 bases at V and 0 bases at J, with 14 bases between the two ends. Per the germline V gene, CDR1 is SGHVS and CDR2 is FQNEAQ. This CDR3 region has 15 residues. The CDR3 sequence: CASSRSGPSSYEQYF. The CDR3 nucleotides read TGTGCCAGCAGCCGAAGCGGGCCATCCTCCTACGAGCAGTACTTC.

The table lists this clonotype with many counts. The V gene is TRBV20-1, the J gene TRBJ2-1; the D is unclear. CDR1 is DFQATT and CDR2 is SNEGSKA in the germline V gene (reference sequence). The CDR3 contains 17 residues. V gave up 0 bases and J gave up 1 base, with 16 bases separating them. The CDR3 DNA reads TGCAGTGCTAGAGATCTCCTCGGAGTCGGGTCCTACAATGAGCAGTTCTTC. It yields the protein CSARDLLGVGSYNEQFF.

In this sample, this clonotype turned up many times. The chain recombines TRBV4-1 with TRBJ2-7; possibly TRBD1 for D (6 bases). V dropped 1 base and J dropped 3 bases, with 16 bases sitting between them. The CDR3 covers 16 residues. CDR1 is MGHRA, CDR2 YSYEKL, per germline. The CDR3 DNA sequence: TGCGCCAGCAGCCAAGTGGGCAGGGGCCCTCTCTACGAGCAGTACTTC. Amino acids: CASSQVGRGPLYEQYF.

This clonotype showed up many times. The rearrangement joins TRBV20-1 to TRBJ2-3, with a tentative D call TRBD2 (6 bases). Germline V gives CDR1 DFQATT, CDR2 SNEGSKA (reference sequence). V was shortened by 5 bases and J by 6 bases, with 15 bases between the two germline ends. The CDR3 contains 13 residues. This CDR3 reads CSAPPEGVDTQYF. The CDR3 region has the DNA TGCAGTGCTCCGCCGGAGGGTGTCGATACGCAGTATTTT.

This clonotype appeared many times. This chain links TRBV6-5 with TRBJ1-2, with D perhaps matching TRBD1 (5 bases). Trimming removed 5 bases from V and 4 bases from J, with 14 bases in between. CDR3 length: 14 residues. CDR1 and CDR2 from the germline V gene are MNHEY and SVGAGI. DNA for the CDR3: TGTGCCAGCAGTCCTCCGGGGGGGTTCTATGGCTACACCTTC. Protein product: CASSPPGGFYGYTF.

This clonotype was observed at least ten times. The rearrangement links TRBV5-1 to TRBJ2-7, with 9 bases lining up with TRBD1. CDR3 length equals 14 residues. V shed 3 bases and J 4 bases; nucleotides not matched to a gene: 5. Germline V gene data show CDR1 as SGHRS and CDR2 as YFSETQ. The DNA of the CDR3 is TGCGCCAGCAGCTCCACAGGGGGCGGGTACGAGCAGTACTTC. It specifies CASSSTGGGYEQYF.

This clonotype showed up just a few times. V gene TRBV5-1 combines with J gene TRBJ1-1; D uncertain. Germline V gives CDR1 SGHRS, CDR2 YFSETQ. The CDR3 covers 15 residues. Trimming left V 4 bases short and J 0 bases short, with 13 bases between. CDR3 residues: CASSRYTVMNTEAFF. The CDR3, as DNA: TGCGCCAGCAGCAGATATACGGTTATGAACACTGAAGCTTTCTTT.